The 11 T cell receptor beta chains listed next were all sequenced from one sample in a study of CD8+CD57+ T cells in acquired aplastic anemia. Profiling of TCR beta VDJ combinations and CDR3 sequences used genomic DNA as template. Using its own MiXCR run on the reads, TCRdb lists one record per CDR3 protein. The data hold around 170,000 distinct CDR3 sequences, with less than 60% observed a single time. In patients chosen for sequencing, flow cytometry had shown CD8+CD57+ cell expansion. Sample: sorted CD4+, CD8+, or CD8+CD57+ T cells (not recorded which) from PBMCs. The receptor source for this set is a human donor with aplastic anemia.

This clonotype was detected only a few times. This rearrangement joins TRBV19 to TRBJ2-7; 9 bases match TRBD1. This CDR3 has 14 amino acids. Per germline, CDR1 LNHDA and CDR2 SQIVND (reference sequence). Germline trimming cut 4 bases from V and 6 bases from J; bases unmatched to any gene: 7. This CDR3 reads CASSTKQGAGEQYF. CDR3 bases: TGTGCCAGTAGTACCAAACAGGGGGCAGGCGAGCAGTACTTC.

This clonotype has a handful of counts. The chain couples TRBV10-3 to TRBJ2-7; D not resolved. The length of the CDR3 is 12 residues. Germline V lookup: CDR1 ENHRY, CDR2 SYGVKD. Trimming stripped 10 bases from V and 3 bases from J, with 13 bases between. The CDR3 DNA follows: TGTGCCAGCTACTCAGAAGGCTACGAGCAGTACTTC. As protein: CASYSEGYEQYF.

This clonotype occurred many times. In DNA form, the CDR3 reads TGCGCCAGCAGCTCCTATACAACAGATACGCAGTATTTT. This sequence encodes CASSSYTTDTQYF. This sequence joins TRBV5-1 and TRBJ2-3; D is uncertain. V lost 3 bases and J 3 bases, leaving 8 bases between the germline ends. CDR1 SGHRS and CDR2 YFSETQ come from the germline V gene. There are 13 residues in the CDR3.

CDR3: CASSPQGIAYEQYF. The DNA of the CDR3 is TGTGCCAGCAGCCCCCAGGGCATCGCCTACGAGCAGTACTTC. This chain links TRBV7-9 with TRBJ2-7; weak D call: TRBD1 (5 bases). The length of the CDR3 is 14 residues. V was clipped by 5 bases and J by 2 bases, with 13 bases between them. CDR1 SEHNR and CDR2 FQNEAQ come from the germline V gene (reference sequence).

This clonotype has ten or more counts. The rearrangement links TRBV9 to TRBJ2-1; D tentatively reads TRBD1 or TRBD2 (5 bases each). This CDR3 has 16 amino acids. Trimming took off 3 bases at V and 3 bases at J, with 16 bases between the two ends. The germline V gene encodes CDR1 SGDLS and CDR2 YYNGEE. The CDR3 loop is CASSATGTPIYNEQFF. The DNA of the CDR3 is TGTGCCAGCAGCGCAACCGGGACGCCCATCTACAATGAGCAGTTCTTC.

V is TRBV19 and J is TRBJ1-1; TRBD1 matches 11 bases. Germline V CDR1 and CDR2: LNHDA, SQIVND (reference sequence). The CDR3 has 15 residues. The V gene end was trimmed by 5 bases and the J gene end by 3 bases; junction bases not matched to a gene: 5. CDR3 in amino acids: CASSAWTGGYTEAFF. CDR3 DNA: TGTGCCAGTAGTGCCTGGACAGGGGGCTACACTGAAGCTTTCTTT.

This clonotype has a handful of counts. This chain's CDR3 is CASRSRGARETQYF. Here the CDR3 DNA reads TGTGCCAGTAGATCACGGGGGGCCCGGGAGACCCAGTACTTC. This chain uses TRBV19 with TRBJ2-5, with D possibly TRBD2 on 7 matching bases. The CDR3 length is 14 residues. Trimming shortened V by 6 bases and J by 5 bases, and 16 bases separated the two germline ends. Germline-derived CDR1 and CDR2 are LNHDA and SQIVND (reference sequence).

Notes on this clonotype: Being one base from a much bigger clone, this may be a read error. This likely comes from a read error, as the CDR3 has no conserved phenylalanine or tryptophan at its end. This CDR3 is CASSIGNSGRVGFGEQYL. CDR3 DNA sequence: TGTGCCAGTAGTATAGGAAATAGCGGGAGAGTCGGGTTCGGGGAGCAGTACCTC. The rearrangement joins TRBV19 to TRBJ2-7; 9 nucleotides align to TRBD2. The CDR3 length is 18 residues. V lost 1 base and J lost 7; bases outside the gene matches: 17. The germline V gene encodes CDR1 LNHDA and CDR2 SQIVND (reference sequence).

This rearrangement joins TRBV7-9 to TRBJ2-7; TRBD1 aligns across 9 bases. The CDR3 covers 15 residues. Trimming removed 5 bases from V and 2 bases from J; junction bases left unmatched: 7. Looked up from germline, CDR1 is SEHNR and CDR2 is FQNEAQ (reference sequence). CDR3 DNA: TGTGCCAGCAGCCCCTGGGACAGGGTGGCCTACGAGCAGTACTTC. Amino acids: CASSPWDRVAYEQYF.

The gene calls are TRBV6-1 and TRBJ2-6; possibly TRBD1 or TRBD2 for D (5 bases each). Germline lookup yields CDR1 MNHNS and CDR2 SASEGT. The V gene lost 7 bases and the J gene lost 0 bases, with 16 bases spanning the gap. The CDR3 has 17 amino acids. The DNA of the CDR3 is TGTGCCAGCACCAATGGGGGTTGGTACTCTGGGGCCAACGTCCTGACTTTC. It translates to CASTNGGWYSGANVLTF.

This clonotype was counted ten times or more. V is TRBV10-3 and J is TRBJ2-1; D is undetermined. The germline CDR1 and CDR2 sequences are ENHRY and SYGVKD. This CDR3 region has 13 residues. V lost 4 bases to trimming and J lost 7 bases, with 11 bases between them. This CDR3 reads CAISGTDLNEQFF. The DNA for the CDR3 is TGTGCCATCAGTGGAACCGACTTGAATGAGCAGTTCTTC.